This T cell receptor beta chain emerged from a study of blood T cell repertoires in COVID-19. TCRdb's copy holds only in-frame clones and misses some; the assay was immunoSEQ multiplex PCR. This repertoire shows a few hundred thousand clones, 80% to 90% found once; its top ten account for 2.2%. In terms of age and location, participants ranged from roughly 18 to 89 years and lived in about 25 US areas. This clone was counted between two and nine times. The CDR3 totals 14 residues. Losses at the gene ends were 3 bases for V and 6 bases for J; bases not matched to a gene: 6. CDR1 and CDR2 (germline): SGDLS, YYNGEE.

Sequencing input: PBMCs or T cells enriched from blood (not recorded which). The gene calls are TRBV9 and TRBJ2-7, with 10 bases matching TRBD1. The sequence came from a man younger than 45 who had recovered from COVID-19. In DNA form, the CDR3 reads TGTGCCAGCAGCGACCGGGACAGGGGTCGCGAGCAGTACTTC. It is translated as CASSDRDRGREQYF. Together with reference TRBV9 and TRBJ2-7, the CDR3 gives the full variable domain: DSGVTQTPKHLITATGQRVTLRCSPRSGDLSVYWYQQSLDQGLQFLIQYYNGEERAKGNILERFSAQQFPDLHSELNLSSLELGDSALYFCASSDRDRGREQYFGPGTRLTVT.